A single T cell receptor beta chain is shown here with its context. No antigen is known for it. The study reverse transcribed the entire isolated RNA, so it sequenced expressed TCRB transcripts. The study sequenced naive, central memory and regulatory T cell samples to an average of roughly 3.8 million reads. Sequencing was performed with immunoSEQ multiplex PCR; in TCRdb, only in-frame clones are kept and a portion is missing. The sample holds about 230,000 clones; approximately 16% are singletons and the top ten take roughly 0.08%. Heparinised blood was drawn once per donor, averaging roughly 120 mL. This sample is drawn from a study of beta chain features in type 1 diabetes. Findings and caveats of the study: Moderately but significantly shorter TCRB CDR3s were found in Type 1 diabetes patients in all four CD4+ subsets.

There are 10 residues in the CDR3. Germline CDR1 reads DFQATT; CDR2 reads SNEGSKA (reference sequence). The V gene lost 7 bases and the J gene lost 12 bases, with 12 bases spanning the gap. The chain employs TRBV20-1 and TRBJ1-4; D is undetermined. The clonotype originates from a man younger than 40 with type 1 diabetes. Sequenced input: naive CD4+ T cells from blood. Written as DNA, the CDR3 is TGCAGTGGGAGGCGTGATGAACTGTTTTTT. Amino acid sequence: CSGRRDELFF.